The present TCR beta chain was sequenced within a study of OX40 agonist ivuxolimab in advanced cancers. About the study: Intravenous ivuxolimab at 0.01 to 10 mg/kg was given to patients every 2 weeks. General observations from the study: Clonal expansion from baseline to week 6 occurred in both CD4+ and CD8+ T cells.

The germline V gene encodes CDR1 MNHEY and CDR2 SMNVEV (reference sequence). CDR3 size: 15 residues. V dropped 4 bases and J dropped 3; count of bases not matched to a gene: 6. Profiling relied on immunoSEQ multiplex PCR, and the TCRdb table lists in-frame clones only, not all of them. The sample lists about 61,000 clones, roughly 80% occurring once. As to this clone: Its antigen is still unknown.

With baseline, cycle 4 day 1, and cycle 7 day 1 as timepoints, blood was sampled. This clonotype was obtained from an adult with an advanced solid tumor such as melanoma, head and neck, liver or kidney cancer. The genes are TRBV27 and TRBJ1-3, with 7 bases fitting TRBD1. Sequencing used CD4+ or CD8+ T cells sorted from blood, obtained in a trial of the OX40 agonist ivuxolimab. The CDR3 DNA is TGTGCCAGCAGTTCACAGGGGAGGGTTGGAAACACCATATATTTT. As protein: CASSSQGRVGNTIYF.